The present T cell receptor beta chain was sequenced within a study of beta chain features in type 1 diabetes. Study conclusions and caveats: Among patients with Type 1 diabetes, TCRB CDR3s were moderately but significantly shorter in every one of the four CD4+ subsets. Across patients, naive, central memory and Treg TCRB repertoires exhibited apparently greater similarity than was observed across healthy donors.

This clone was counted between two and nine times. Its antigen is as yet unknown. Germline values: CDR1 LGHNA, CDR2 YSLEER. CDR3 size: 13 residues. Trimming took off 0 bases at V and 5 bases at J, with 8 bases between the two ends. cDNA synthesis used the whole RNA isolate, giving expressed TCRB sequences. The table came from immunoSEQ multiplex PCR; TCRdb's copy has only in-frame clones and leaves some out. The sample has approximately 160,000 clones; roughly 63% are singletons. One heparinised draw of blood, averaging roughly 110 mL, came from each donor. The chain links TRBV4-3 to TRBJ2-7; D unclear. The sample was naive CD4+ T cells from blood. This clonotype originated in a man aged 25-40 years with type 1 diabetes. The CDR3 region has the DNA TGCGCCAGCAGCCAAGATCGAAGGAACGAGCAGTACTTC. This codes for CASSQDRRNEQYF.